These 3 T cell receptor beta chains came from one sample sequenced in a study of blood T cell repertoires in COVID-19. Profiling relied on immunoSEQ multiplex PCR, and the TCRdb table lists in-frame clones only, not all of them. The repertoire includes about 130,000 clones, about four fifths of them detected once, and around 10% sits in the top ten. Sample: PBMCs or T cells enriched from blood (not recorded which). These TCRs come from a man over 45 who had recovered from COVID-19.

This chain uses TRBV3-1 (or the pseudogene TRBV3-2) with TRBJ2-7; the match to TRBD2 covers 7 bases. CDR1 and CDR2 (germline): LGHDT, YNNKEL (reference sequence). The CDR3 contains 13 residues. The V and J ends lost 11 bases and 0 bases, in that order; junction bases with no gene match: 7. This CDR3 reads CAVGRAPSYEQYF. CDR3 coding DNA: TGTGCCGTTGGGAGGGCCCCCTCCTACGAGCAGTACTTC.

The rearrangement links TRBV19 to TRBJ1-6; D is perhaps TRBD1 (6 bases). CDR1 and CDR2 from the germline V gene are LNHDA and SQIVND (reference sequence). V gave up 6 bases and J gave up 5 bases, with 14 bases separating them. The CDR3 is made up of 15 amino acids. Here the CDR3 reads CASRTPGANNSPLHF. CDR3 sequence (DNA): TGTGCCAGTAGGACCCCAGGGGCGAATAATTCACCCCTCCACTTT.

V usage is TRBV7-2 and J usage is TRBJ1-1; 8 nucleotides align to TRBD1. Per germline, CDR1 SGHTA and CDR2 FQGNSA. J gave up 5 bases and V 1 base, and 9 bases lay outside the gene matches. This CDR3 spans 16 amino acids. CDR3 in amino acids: CASSLVGGRGLTEAFF. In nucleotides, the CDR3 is TGTGCCAGCAGCTTAGTAGGCGGCAGGGGGCTTACTGAAGCTTTCTTT.